This TCR beta chain was identified during a study of blood T cells in healthy people across ages. For the second PCR, which ran for roughly 6 to 12 cycles, a sample-barcoded 5' primer and a J-beta primer mix were used. The template-switch adaptor was a 5' adaptor with 12 random nucleotides. It tagged each cDNA molecule. One entry per CDR3 protein results from TCRdb running MiXCR on the 5' RACE reads. Among hundreds of thousands of distinct CDR3 sequences listed, roughly 44% were seen once. The study recruited healthy Caucasian donors from Russia who were aged about 6 to 90. From germline, CDR1 is MNHEY and CDR2 SVGAGI. There are 15 residues in the CDR3.

This TCR derives from a man in his sixties in good health. The material sequenced was blood. The rearrangement joins TRBV6-5 to TRBJ2-1; TRBD1 agrees at 8 bases. The end of the DNA aligns better with TRBJ2-7, so the J call may be wrong. This CDR3 reads CASTPGTGQYNEQYF. DNA of the CDR3: TGTGCCAGCACTCCCGGGACAGGACAATACAATGAGCAGTACTTC.